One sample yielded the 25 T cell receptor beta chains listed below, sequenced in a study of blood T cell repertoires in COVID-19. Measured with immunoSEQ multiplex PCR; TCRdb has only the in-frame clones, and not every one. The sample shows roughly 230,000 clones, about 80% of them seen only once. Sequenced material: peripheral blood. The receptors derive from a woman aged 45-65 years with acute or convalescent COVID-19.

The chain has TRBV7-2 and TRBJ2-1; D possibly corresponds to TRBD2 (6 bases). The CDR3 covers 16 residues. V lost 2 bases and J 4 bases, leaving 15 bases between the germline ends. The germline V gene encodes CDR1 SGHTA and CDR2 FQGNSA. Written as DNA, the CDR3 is TGTGCCAGCAGCTTAAGGCTAGCGCAAGATTACAATGAGCAGTTCTTC. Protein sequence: CASSLRLAQDYNEQFF. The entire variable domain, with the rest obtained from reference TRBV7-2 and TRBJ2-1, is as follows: GAGVSQSPSNKVTEKGKDVELRCDPISGHTALYWYRQSLGQGLEFLIYFQGNSAPDKSGLPSDRFSAERTGGSVSTLTIQRTQQEDSAVYLCASSLRLAQDYNEQFFGPGTRLTVL.

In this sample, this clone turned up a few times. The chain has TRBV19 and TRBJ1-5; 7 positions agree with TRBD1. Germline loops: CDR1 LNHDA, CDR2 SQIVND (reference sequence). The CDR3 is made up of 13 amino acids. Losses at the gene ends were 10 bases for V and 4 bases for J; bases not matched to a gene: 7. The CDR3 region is CATRQGWNQPQHF. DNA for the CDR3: TGTGCCACGAGACAGGGTTGGAATCAGCCCCAGCATTTT.

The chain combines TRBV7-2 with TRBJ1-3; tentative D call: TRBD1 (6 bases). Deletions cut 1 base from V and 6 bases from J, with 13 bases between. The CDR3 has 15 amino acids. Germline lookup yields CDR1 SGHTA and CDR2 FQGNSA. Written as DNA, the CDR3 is TGTGCCAGCAGCTTAGACAGGGTTCCCGTAAACACCATATATTTT. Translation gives CASSLDRVPVNTIYF.

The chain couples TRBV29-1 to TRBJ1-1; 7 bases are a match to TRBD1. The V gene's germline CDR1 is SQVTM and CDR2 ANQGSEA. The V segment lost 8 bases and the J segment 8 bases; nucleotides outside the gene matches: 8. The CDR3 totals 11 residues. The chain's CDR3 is CSTRTGPEAFF. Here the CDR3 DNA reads TGCAGCACTCGGACAGGCCCCGAAGCTTTCTTT.

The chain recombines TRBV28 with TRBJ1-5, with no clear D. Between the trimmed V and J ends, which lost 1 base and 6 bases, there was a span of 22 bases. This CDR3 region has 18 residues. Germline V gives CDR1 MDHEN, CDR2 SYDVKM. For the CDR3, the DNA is TGTGCCAGCAGTTTATCCGGGAAAGCCCCAGGTCGCGGTCAGCCCCAGCATTTT. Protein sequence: CASSLSGKAPGRGQPQHF.

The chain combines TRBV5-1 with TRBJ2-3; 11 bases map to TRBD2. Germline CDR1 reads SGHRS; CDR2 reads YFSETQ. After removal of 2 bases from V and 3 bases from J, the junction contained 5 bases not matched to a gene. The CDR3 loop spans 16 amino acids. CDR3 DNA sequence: TGCGCCAGCAGCTTTAATAGCGGGGGGGCAACAGATACGCAGTATTTT. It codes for CASSFNSGGATDTQYF.

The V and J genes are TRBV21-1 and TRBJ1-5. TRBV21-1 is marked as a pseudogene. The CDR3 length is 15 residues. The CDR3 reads CASSRVTCRGQPQHF. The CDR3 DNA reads TGTGCCAGCAGCCGGGTGACGTGTCGGGGGCAGCCCCAGCATTTT.

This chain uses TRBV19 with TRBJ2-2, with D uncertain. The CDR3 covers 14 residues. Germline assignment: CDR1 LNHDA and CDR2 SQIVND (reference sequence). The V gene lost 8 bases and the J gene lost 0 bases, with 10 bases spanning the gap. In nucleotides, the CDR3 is TGTGCCAGTGCACGAGATGCGAACACCGGGGAGCTGTTTTTT. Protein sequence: CASARDANTGELFF.

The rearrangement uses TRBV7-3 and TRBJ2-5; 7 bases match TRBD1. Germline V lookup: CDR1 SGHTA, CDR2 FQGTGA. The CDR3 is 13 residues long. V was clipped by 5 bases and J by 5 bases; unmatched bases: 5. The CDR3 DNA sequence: TGTGCCAGCAGCCAAGGGGGCGTTGAGACCCAGTACTTC. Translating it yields CASSQGGVETQYF.

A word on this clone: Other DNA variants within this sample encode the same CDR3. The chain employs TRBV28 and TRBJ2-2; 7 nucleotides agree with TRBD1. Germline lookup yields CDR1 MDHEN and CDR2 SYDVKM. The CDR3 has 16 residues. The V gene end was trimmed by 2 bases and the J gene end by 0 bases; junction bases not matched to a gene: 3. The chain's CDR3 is CASSLIGTANTGELFF. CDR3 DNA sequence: TGTGCCAGCAGTTTAATAGGGACAGCGAACACCGGGGAGCTGTTTTTT.

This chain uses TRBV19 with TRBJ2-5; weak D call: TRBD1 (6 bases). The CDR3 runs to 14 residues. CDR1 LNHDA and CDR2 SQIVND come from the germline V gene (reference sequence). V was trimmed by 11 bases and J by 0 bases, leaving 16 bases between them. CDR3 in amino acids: CARTDRQYQETQYF. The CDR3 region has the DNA TGTGCCCGCACGGACAGACAGTACCAAGAGACCCAGTACTTC.

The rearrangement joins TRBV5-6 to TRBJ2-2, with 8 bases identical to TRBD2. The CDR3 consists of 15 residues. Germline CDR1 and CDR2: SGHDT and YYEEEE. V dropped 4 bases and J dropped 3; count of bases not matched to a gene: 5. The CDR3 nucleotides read TGTGCCAGCAGCCGACTAGCGCGGGACACCGGGGAGCTGTTTTTT. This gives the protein CASSRLARDTGELFF.

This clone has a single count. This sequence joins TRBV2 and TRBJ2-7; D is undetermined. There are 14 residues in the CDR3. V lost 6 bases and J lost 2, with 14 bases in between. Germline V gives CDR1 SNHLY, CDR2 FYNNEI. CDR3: CASRLRYATYEQYF. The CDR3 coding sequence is TGTGCCAGCAGACTAAGATATGCCACCTACGAGCAGTACTTC.

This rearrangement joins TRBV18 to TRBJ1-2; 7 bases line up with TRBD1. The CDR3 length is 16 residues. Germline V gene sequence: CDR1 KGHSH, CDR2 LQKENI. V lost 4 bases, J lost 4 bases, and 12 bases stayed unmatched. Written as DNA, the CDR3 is TGTGCCAGCTCACGAACAGGGGCCCGGGGTGGCTATGGCTACACCTTC. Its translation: CASSRTGARGGYGYTF. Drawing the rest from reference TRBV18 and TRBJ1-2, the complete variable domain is NAGVMQNPRHLVRRRGQEARLRCSPMKGHSHVYWYRQLPEEGLKFMVYLQKENIIDESGMPKERFSAEFPKEGPSILRIQQVVRGDSAAYFCASSRTGARGGYGYTFGSGTRLTVV.

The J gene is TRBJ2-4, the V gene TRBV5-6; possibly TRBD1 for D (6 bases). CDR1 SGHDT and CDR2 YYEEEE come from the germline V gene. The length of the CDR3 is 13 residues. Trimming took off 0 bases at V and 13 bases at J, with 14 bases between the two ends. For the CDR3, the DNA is TGTGCCAGCAGCTTGGGCAGGGGACAAACCCAGTACTTC. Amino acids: CASSLGRGQTQYF.

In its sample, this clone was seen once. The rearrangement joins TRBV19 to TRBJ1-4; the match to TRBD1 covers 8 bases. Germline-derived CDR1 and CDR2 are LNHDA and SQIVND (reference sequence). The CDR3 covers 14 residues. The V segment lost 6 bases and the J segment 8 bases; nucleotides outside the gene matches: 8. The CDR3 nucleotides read TGTGCCAGTAGCCGCAGGGGGCGCGCGGAAAAACTGTTTTTT. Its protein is CASSRRGRAEKLFF.

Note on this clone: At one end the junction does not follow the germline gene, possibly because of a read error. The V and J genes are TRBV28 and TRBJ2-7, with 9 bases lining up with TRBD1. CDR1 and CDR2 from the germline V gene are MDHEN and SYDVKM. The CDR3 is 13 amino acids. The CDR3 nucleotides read TGTGCCAGCAGCCGGGGACAGGGCGACCGGTGGGGCTTC. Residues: CASSRGQGDRWGF.

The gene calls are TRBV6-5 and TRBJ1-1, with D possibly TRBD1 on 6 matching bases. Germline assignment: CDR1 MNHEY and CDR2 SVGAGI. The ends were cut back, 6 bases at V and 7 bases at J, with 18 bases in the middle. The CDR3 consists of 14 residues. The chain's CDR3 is CASSLLTGKNEAFF. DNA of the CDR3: TGTGCCAGCAGCCTACTAACAGGGAAGAATGAAGCTTTCTTT.

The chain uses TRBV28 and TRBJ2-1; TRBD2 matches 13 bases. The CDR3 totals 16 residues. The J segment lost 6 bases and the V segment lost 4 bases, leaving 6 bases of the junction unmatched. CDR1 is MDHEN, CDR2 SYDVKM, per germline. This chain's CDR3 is CASSSTTSGGINEQFF. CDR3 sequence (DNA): TGTGCCAGCAGTTCTACGACTAGCGGGGGGATCAATGAGCAGTTCTTC.

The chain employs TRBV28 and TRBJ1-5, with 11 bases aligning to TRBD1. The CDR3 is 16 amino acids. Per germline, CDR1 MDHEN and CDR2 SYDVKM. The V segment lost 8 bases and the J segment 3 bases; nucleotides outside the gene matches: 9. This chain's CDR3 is CASVSRGQGDNQPQHF. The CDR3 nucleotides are TGTGCCAGCGTTAGCCGGGGACAGGGGGACAATCAGCCCCAGCATTTT.

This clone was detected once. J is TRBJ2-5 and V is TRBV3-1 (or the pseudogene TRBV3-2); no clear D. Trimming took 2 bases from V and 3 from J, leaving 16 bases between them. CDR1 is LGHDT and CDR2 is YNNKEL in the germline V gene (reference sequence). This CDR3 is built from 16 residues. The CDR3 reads CASSQQVTGVKETQYF. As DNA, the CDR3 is TGTGCCAGCAGCCAACAGGTCACCGGCGTCAAAGAGACCCAGTACTTC.

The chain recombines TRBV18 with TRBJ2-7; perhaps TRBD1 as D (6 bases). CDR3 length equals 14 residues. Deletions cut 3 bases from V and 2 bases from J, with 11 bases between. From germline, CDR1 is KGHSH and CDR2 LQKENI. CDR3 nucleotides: TGTGCCAGCTCACCTTCGGGACACCCCTACGAGCAGTACTTC. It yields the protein CASSPSGHPYEQYF.

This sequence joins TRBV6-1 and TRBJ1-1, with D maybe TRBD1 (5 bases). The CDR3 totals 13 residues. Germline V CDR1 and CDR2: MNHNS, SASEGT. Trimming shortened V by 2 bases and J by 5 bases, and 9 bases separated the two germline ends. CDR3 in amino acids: CASSESGVTEAFF. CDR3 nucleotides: TGTGCCAGCAGTGAATCGGGGGTTACTGAAGCTTTCTTT.

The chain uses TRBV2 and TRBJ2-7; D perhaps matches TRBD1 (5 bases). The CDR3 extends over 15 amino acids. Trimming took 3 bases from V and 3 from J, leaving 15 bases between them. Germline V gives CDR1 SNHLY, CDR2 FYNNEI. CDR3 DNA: TGTGCCAGCAGTGATCCTGCAGGGCAAGACTACGAGCAGTACTTC. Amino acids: CASSDPAGQDYEQYF.

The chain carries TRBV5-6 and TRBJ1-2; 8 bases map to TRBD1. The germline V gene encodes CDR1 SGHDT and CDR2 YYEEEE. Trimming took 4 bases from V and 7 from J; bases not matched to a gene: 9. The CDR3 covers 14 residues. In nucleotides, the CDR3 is TGTGCCAGCAGCGCCGGGACAGGCCTTTCTGGCTACACCTTC. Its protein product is CASSAGTGLSGYTF.